Listed below are T cell receptor beta chains from one sample, sequenced in a study of CD8 T cells in ankylosing spondylitis. TCRdb re-analysed the 5' RACE reads in MiXCR, keeping a single row per CDR3 protein. Of a few hundred thousand distinct CDR3 sequences listed, more than 9% are singletons. Input material: blood, either unsorted or a sorted T cell fraction (not recorded which). All receptors come from a female donor with ankylosing spondylitis or in good health (not recorded which). Each CDR3 is given with its conserved first and last residue. Size tells how often a clone was seen (once, few, many) or the class of an expanded clone, and some rows leave it out.

clone_size | j_call | v_call | cdr3_aa
- | TRBJ2-7 | TRBV5-4 | CASSLTSGSETYEQYF
few | TRBJ2-5 | TRBV12-3/TRBV12-4 | CASSLRLLQETQYF
- | TRBJ2-7 | TRBV6-5 | CASSSSRVGAARYEQYF
- | TRBJ1-2 | TRBV27 | CASSSSMNNYGYTF
many | TRBJ2-1 | TRBV5-1 | CASSKAYNEQFF
few | TRBJ2-7 | TRBV28 | CASSKSTGGVWEQYF
- | TRBJ2-1 | TRBV18 | CASSPLSSGSSYNEQFF
few | TRBJ2-2 | TRBV20-1 | CSARLGMITGELFF
many | TRBJ1-5 | TRBV7-9 | CASSLGSYGNQPQHF
many | TRBJ2-5 | TRBV29-1 | CSVRSRQNQETQYF
- | TRBJ2-3 | TRBV24-1 | CATSEDGALTDTQYF
many | TRBJ2-7 | TRBV29-1 | CSVTPGNSGEQYF
- | TRBJ2-2 | TRBV27 | CASSLRDRVDTGELFF
- | TRBJ1-1 | TRBV7-3 | CASSLSKGYEAFF
many | TRBJ2-3 | TRBV7-3 | CASSLLAGVTDTQYF
many | TRBJ1-1 | TRBV11-1 | CASSLVRGTEAFF
many | TRBJ2-1 | TRBV20-1 | CSAFSGISLSYNEQFF
few | TRBJ2-1 | TRBV7-9 | CASSEGSREGYNEQFF
- | TRBJ1-1 | TRBV27 | CASRERRLGMNTEAFF
- | TRBJ2-2 | TRBV24-1 | CATGPLTGIGELFF
many | TRBJ2-7 | TRBV10-3 | CAISLSGRSAEQYF
many | TRBJ1-5 | TRBV5-1 | CASSLGRGSNQPQHF
many | TRBJ1-2 | TRBV3-1 | CASSQGRRTVLGYTF
few | TRBJ2-1 | TRBV27 | CASSSSTGGGNEQFF
many | TRBJ2-2 | TRBV5-1 | CASSLVVGGTGELFF
many | TRBJ2-3 | TRBV7-2 | CAGLRADLSTDTQYF
few | TRBJ2-7 | TRBV18 | CASSPPFRTGCDEQYF
few | TRBJ2-3 | TRBV7-2 | CASSFLLLAGVTDTQYF
many | TRBJ2-2 | TRBV5-1 | CASSALQAPNTGELFF